Given below is one TCR beta chain in context. Its antigen remains unknown. CD4+ cells were split into CD45RA+ naive and CD45RA-negative memory subsets. Trimming took 4 bases from V and 8 from J, leaving 17 bases between them. The germline CDR1 and CDR2 sequences are MNHEY and SMNVEV (reference sequence). The CDR3 has 15 amino acids. These data are taken from a study of shared clonotypes between healthy human individuals. Across the whole study: Plates per donor: three CD4 naive, three CD4 memory, two CD8 naive, one CD8 memory. The study's findings and limits: A reduction in generation probabilities was seen for non-shared clonotypes relative to those shared by all four donors. Naive CD4 clonotype sharing across a few donors was about 5.3%.

Sequencing used immunoSEQ multiplex PCR; TCRdb keeps in-frame clones, though not all of them. The sample yields roughly 640,000 clones, less than 85% seen once. The sample was memory CD4+ T cells sorted from blood. Stated subset: CD45RA-negative fraction. The sequence came from a woman under 40 in good health. The chain employs TRBV27 and TRBJ1-4; D gene ambiguous. The CDR3 region has the DNA TGTGCCAGCAGTTCATTGGGCAGTGGGGAGGAAAAACTGTTTTTT. This gives the protein CASSSLGSGEEKLFF.